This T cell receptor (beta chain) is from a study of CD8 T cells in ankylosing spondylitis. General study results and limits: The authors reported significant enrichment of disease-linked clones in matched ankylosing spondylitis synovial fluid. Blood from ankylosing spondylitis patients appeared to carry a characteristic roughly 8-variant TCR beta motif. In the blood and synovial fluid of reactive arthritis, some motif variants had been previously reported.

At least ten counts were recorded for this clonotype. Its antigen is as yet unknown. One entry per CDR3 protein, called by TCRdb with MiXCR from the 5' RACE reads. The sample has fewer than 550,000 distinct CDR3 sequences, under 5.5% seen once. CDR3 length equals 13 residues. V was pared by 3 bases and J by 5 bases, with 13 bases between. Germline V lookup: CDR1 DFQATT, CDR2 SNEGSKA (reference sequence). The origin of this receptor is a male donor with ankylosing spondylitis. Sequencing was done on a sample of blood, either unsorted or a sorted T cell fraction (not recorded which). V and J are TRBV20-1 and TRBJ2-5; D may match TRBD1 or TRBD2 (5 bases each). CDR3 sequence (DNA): TGCAGTGCTAGGGGGACCATTTGGGAGACCCAGTACTTC. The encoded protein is CSARGTIWETQYF.